The 13 T cell receptor beta chains reported below all come from one sample, sequenced in a study of T cells in women clearing cervical HPV infection. This table comes from immunoSEQ multiplex PCR, and its TCRdb copy is limited to in-frame clones, with some not included. Reported are approximately 44,000 clones; the ten largest clones contain about 8%. The sequencing input was blood buffy coat. The receptors come from a woman between 18 and 70 years old with a cervical HPV16 infection that either progressed to CIN3+ or cleared (not recorded which).

Notes on this clone: The sequenced fragment ends 3 residues before the CDR3 boundary, so the rest is inferred from the germline J gene. The J gene is TRBJ2-7, the V gene TRBV4-1; D possibly corresponds to TRBD1 (7 bases). This CDR3 is built from 17 residues. The V gene's germline CDR1 is MGHRA and CDR2 YSYEKL. Trimming removed 1 base from V and 4 bases from J, with 20 bases in between. The CDR3 loop reads CASSQARGGTAGYEQYF. The sequenced part of the CDR3 DNA is TGCGCCAGCAGCCAAGCTAGGGGCGGGACAGCGGGTTACGAG.

About this clone itself: The read halts 3 residues ahead of the CDR3 end, with the missing end drawn from the germline J gene. The chain uses TRBV19 and TRBJ2-3; D is perhaps TRBD2 (6 bases). The CDR3 is 11 amino acids. V shed 11 bases and J shed 6 bases, with 12 bases lying between them. CDR1 and CDR2 from the germline V gene are LNHDA and SQIVND (reference sequence). The CDR3 DNA, read in part, is TGTGCCTGTATGGAGGGGGATACG. It specifies CACMEGDT. The whole CDR3 sequence is CACMEGDTQYF.

Comments on this clone: Read coverage stops 3 residues before the CDR3 terminus; the germline J gene supplies the remainder. The same CDR3 is also encoded by other DNA sequences in this sample. This chain joins TRBV29-1 and TRBJ1-5; TRBD1 is a possible D gene (5 bases). This CDR3 contains 13 residues. The V and J ends lost 7 bases and 3 bases respectively, with 13 bases between them. Per germline, CDR1 SQVTM and CDR2 ANQGSEA. The CDR3 region is CSALTGLNQPQHF. CDR3 bases read: TGCAGCGCCCTTACAGGTCTCAATCAGCCC. The full variable domain, completed using reference TRBV29-1 and TRBJ1-5, is SAVISQKPSRDICQRGTSLTIQCQVDSQVTMMFWYRQQPGQSLTLIATANQGSEATYESGFVIDKFPISRPNLTFSTLTVSNMSPEDSSIYLCSALTGLNQPQHFGDGTRLSIL.

About this clone: The missing CDR3 end, 3 residues past where the read stops, is filled in from the germline J gene. This chain links TRBV29-1 with TRBJ2-2, with D possibly TRBD1 on 5 matching bases. The CDR3 is made up of 14 amino acids. The germline gives CDR1 SQVTM, CDR2 ANQGSEA. V was trimmed by 3 bases and J by 2 bases, leaving 10 bases between them. The CDR3 DNA, read in part, is TGCAGCGTTGAGAGCAGGGATAACACCGGGGAG. The encoded protein is CSVESRDNTGE. The whole CDR3 sequence is CSVESRDNTGELFF.

About this clone: The CDR3 end is not reached by the read, which stops 3 residues before it; the germline J gene fills it in. The V call is TRBV5-1, the J call TRBJ2-3; D not resolved. Germline CDR1 and CDR2: SGHRS and YFSETQ. Trimming shortened V by 0 bases and J by 5 bases, and 7 bases separated the two germline ends. The CDR3 extends over 13 amino acids. The CDR3 is CASSLEAEDTQYF. The sequenced part of the CDR3 DNA is TGCGCCAGCAGCTTGGAAGCCGAAGATACG.

To note about this clone: The read falls 3 residues short of the CDR3 end, and the missing part is taken from the germline J gene. This rearrangement joins TRBV19 to TRBJ2-2, with a weak D call TRBD2 (5 bases). With 3 bases removed from V and 3 bases from J, the gap between germline ends came to 11 bases. The CDR3 has 15 amino acids. Germline CDR1 LNHDA, CDR2 SQIVND (reference sequence). Incomplete CDR3 DNA: TGTGCCAGTAGTATTATGCGGGTTGACACCGGGGAG. It codes for CASSIMRVDTGE. The complete CDR3 sequence is CASSIMRVDTGELFF.

A word on this clone: The sequence runs out 3 residues before the end of the CDR3; the remainder is reconstructed from the germline J gene. The chain recombines TRBV6-1 with TRBJ1-2; 8 nucleotides match TRBD1. V was clipped by 3 bases and J by 2 bases; unmatched bases: 2. CDR1 is MNHNS, CDR2 SASEGT, per germline. This CDR3 has 14 residues. Incomplete CDR3 DNA: TGTGCCAGCAGTGAGACAGGGGCCAACTATGGC. It codes for CASSETGANYG. The complete CDR3 sequence is CASSETGANYGYTF.

A note on this clone: Read coverage stops 3 residues before the CDR3 terminus; the germline J gene supplies the remainder. This rearrangement joins TRBV12-3 or TRBV12-4 to TRBJ1-4, with TRBD1 matching 8 bases. There are 17 residues in the CDR3. The junction had 11 bases not matched to a gene; V was cut back by 3 bases and J by 5 bases. CDR3 residues: CASSFLGGSGGNEKLFF. CDR3 bases read: TGTGCCAGCAGTTTTCTCGGGGGGTCAGGGGGCAATGAAAAA.

Concerning this clone: Read coverage stops 3 residues before the CDR3 terminus; the germline J gene supplies the remainder. The V call is TRBV5-1, the J call TRBJ2-7; D is unclear. The CDR3 loop spans 16 amino acids. CDR1 is SGHRS, CDR2 YFSETQ, per germline. Trimming took off 0 bases at V and 3 bases at J, with 16 bases between the two ends. The CDR3: CASSLATNPKYYEQYF. CDR3 bases read: TGCGCCAGCAGCTTGGCCACAAACCCGAAATACTACGAG.

Points on this clone: The read terminates 3 residues before the CDR3 end, so the remaining end is supplied by the germline J gene. The rearrangement links TRBV9 to TRBJ2-7; D perhaps matches TRBD2 (5 bases). V lost 3 bases and J 1 base, leaving 17 bases between the germline ends. Germline CDR1 reads SGDLS; CDR2 reads YYNGEE. CDR3 size: 16 residues. CDR3: CASSASPRTLSYEQYF. The sequenced CDR3 bases are TGTGCCAGCAGCGCAAGCCCTAGGACTTTGTCCTACGAG.

Comment on this clone: Read data end 3 residues before the CDR3 end; the end is taken from the germline J gene. This chain joins TRBV29-1 and TRBJ2-5; 10 bases match TRBD2. The CDR3 is 15 residues long. The trim removed 3 bases at V and 0 bases at J, leaving 4 bases unmatched. Germline values: CDR1 SQVTM, CDR2 ANQGSEA. The covered CDR3 bases are TGCAGCGTTGACGCCCTAGCGGGGGACCAAGAGACC. It encodes CSVDALAGDQET. The entire CDR3 reads CSVDALAGDQETQYF.

On this clone itself: The read gets to within 3 residues of the CDR3 end, and the germline J gene fills in the rest. The chain carries TRBV10-3 and TRBJ1-1; 10 bases agree with TRBD1. CDR1 ENHRY and CDR2 SYGVKD come from the germline V gene. There are 14 residues in the CDR3. J was trimmed by 5 bases and V by 6 bases; bases with no gene match: 6. The CDR3 here is CAIRQDRGETEAFF. The sequenced CDR3 bases are TGTGCCATCAGACAGGACAGGGGGGAGACTGAA.

In regard to this clone: Read data end 3 residues before the CDR3 end; the end is taken from the germline J gene. The chain joins TRBV7-3 to TRBJ2-2; TRBD2 matches 12 bases. CDR3 length equals 17 residues. Germline CDR1 is SGHTA and CDR2 is FQGTGA. Trimming cost V 5 bases and J 4 bases; bases outside gene matches: 8. CDR3 loop: CASSRRTSGEITGELFF. CDR3 DNA, as far as it was read: TGTGCCAGCAGCCGACGGACTAGCGGGGAGATCACCGGGGAG.